These 8 T cell receptor beta chains were sequenced from one sample in a study of identical twins (dated by TCRdb to the mid-2010s). The protocol used for the library was 5' RACE. Instrument on record: Illumina HiSeq 2000. Using fastp trimming at Q25 and MiXCR clonotype assembly, TCRdb reanalyzed the public sequencing data and kept in-frame beta chains. Rows matching on CDR3 protein sequence are summarized as one entry with the most common DNA and genes. This sample is represented by 200,000 to 250,000 distinct CDR3 sequences; about an eighth of them were singletons. The ten largest clonotypes hold 4% to 5% of the sample. These same data were also listed under a study on yellow fever vaccine responses in identical twins.

Material: memory (CD45RO+) T cells sorted from blood. The cell subset or site label of this sample denotes: CD45RO+ enriched T cells. The receptors shown here come from a woman aged 18-29 years in good health.

This clonotype was picked up a small number of times. CDR3 sequence (DNA): TGTGCCAGCAGTTCAGCGGGAGGGCATGAGCAGTTCTTC. Amino acids: CASSSAGGHEQFF. The rearrangement joins TRBV28 to TRBJ2-1, with 10 positions matching TRBD2. After removal of 4 bases from V and 8 bases from J, the junction contained 2 bases not matched to a gene. Germline-derived CDR1 and CDR2 are MDHEN and SYDVKM. The CDR3 spans 13 residues. The full variable domain, in which reference TRBV28 and TRBJ2-1 provide the parts outside the CDR3, is DVKVTQSSRYLVKRTGEKVFLECVQDMDHENMFWYRQDPGLGLRLIYFSYDVKMKEKGDIPEGYSVSREKKERFSLILESASTNQTSMYLCASSSAGGHEQFFGPGTRLTVL.

This clonotype turned up a few times. The CDR3 sequence: CATSEPTGVETQYF. CDR3 DNA sequence: TGTGCCACCAGTGAGCCGACAGGGGTCGAGACCCAGTACTTC. The chain carries TRBV24-1 and TRBJ2-5; 8 bases map to TRBD1. Germline V CDR1 and CDR2: KGHDR, SFDVKD. Trimming at V came to 4 bases and at J to 5 bases, leaving 5 bases not matched to a gene. The CDR3 has 14 amino acids.

The chain links TRBV20-1 to TRBJ2-7; 12 nucleotides line up with TRBD2. Per the germline V gene, CDR1 is DFQATT and CDR2 is SNEGSKA (reference sequence). The V and J ends lost 7 bases and 4 bases, in that order; junction bases with no gene match: 8. The CDR3 consists of 14 residues. The CDR3 nucleotides read TGCAGTGAGACACTAGCGGGGGGTCTGTACGAGCAGTACTTC. This codes for CSETLAGGLYEQYF.

Many counts were recorded for this clonotype. This chain uses TRBV10-2 with TRBJ2-1; D is perhaps TRBD1 (7 bases). The CDR3 has 14 amino acids. The V gene lost 7 bases and the J gene lost 8 bases, with 18 bases spanning the gap. Germline-derived CDR1 and CDR2 are WSHSY and SAAADI. This chain's CDR3 is CASTSGGPVDEQFF. Written as DNA, the CDR3 is TGCGCCAGCACATCAGGGGGGCCCGTCGATGAGCAGTTCTTC.

This clonotype turned up a few times. The V gene is TRBV20-1, the J gene TRBJ2-2; tentatively, D is TRBD2 (5 bases). Trimming took 5 bases from V and 0 from J, leaving 16 bases between them. Per the germline V gene, CDR1 is DFQATT and CDR2 is SNEGSKA (reference sequence). CDR3 length equals 16 residues. The CDR3 region has the DNA TGCAGTGCTGGATCCCCAAGGACTGCGAACACCGGGGAGCTGTTTTTT. It specifies CSAGSPRTANTGELFF.

The CDR3, as DNA: TGTGCCACCTACGGTAGAGGACTAGCGGCAAGCACAGATACGCAGTATTTT. Translation: CATYGRGLAASTDTQYF. The V call is TRBV15, the J call TRBJ2-3; 10 bases align to TRBD2. The CDR3 totals 17 residues. Per the germline V gene, CDR1 is LNHNV and CDR2 is YYDKDF (reference sequence). V shed 8 bases, J shed 0 bases, and the junction held 11 bases outside the gene matches.

In its sample, this clonotype was seen a few times. This sequence joins TRBV5-1 and TRBJ2-5, with 15 bases that match TRBD2. With V trimmed by 1 base and J by 4 bases, 11 bases remained unmatched. The CDR3 sequence is 19 residues long. Per germline, CDR1 SGHRS and CDR2 YFSETQ. CDR3 sequence reads: CASSLTRGTSGRRSETQYF. The CDR3 DNA follows: TGCGCCAGCAGCTTGACGAGGGGGACTAGCGGGAGGAGGTCAGAGACCCAGTACTTC.

The CDR3 is CASSTLPTGYEQYF. CDR3 coding DNA: TGTGCCAGTAGTACTCTCCCCACGGGCTACGAGCAGTACTTC. The V call is TRBV19, the J call TRBJ2-7; D not resolved. V lost 4 bases and J lost 3, with 13 bases in between. Germline CDR1 LNHDA, CDR2 SQIVND (reference sequence). The CDR3 has 14 amino acids. Supplemented by reference TRBV19 and TRBJ2-7, the full variable domain reads DGGITQSPKYLFRKEGQNVTLSCEQNLNHDAMYWYRQDPGQGLRLIYYSQIVNDFQKGDIAEGYSVSREKKESFPLTVTSAQKNPTAFYLCASSTLPTGYEQYFGPGTRLTVT.